These 28 T cell receptor beta chains originate from one sample sequenced in a study of blood T cell repertoires in COVID-19. Method: immunoSEQ multiplex PCR; TCRdb's copy keeps in-frame clones and lacks some. The table records around 150,000 clones, 87% of them present only once. The sequenced material came from peripheral blood. These receptors all stem from a woman in her sixties with active or convalescent COVID-19.

The J gene is TRBJ2-2, the V gene TRBV11-3; no clear D. This CDR3 has 14 residues. Germline-derived CDR1 and CDR2 are SGHNT and YENEEA. Trimming pared 1 base from V and 4 bases from J, leaving 7 bases between. This chain's CDR3 is CASSLGELTGELFF. The DNA of the CDR3 is TGTGCCAGCAGCTTAGGAGAGCTCACCGGGGAGCTGTTTTTT.

The chain links TRBV14 to TRBJ2-7; D is possibly TRBD1 (6 bases). Germline assignment: CDR1 SGHDN and CDR2 FVKESK. V lost 3 bases to trimming and J lost 2 bases, with 11 bases between them. This CDR3 has 14 amino acids. The CDR3 spells CASSHTDSTYEQYF. DNA of the CDR3: TGTGCCAGCAGCCACACGGACAGCACCTACGAGCAGTACTTC. Combining the CDR3 with reference TRBV14 and TRBJ2-7 gives the whole variable domain EAGVTQFPSHSVIEKGQTVTLRCDPISGHDNLYWYRRVMGKEIKFLLHFVKESKQDESGMPNNRFLAERTGGTYSTLKVQPAELEDSGVYFCASSHTDSTYEQYFGPGTRLTVT.

The V and J genes are TRBV30 and TRBJ1-1, with D possibly being TRBD1 (5 bases). Germline V gene sequence: CDR1 GTSNPN, CDR2 SVGIG (reference sequence). This CDR3 comprises 14 residues. V lost 0 bases and J lost 1, with 9 bases in between. The CDR3 nucleotides read TGTGCCTGGAGTGTAAGGGGTTGGAACACTGAAGCTTTCTTT. Its translation: CAWSVRGWNTEAFF.

The chain joins TRBV10-3 to TRBJ2-3, with 7 bases that match TRBD1. Germline V lookup: CDR1 ENHRY, CDR2 SYGVKD. Trimming at V came to 3 bases and at J to 2 bases, leaving 2 bases not matched to a gene. CDR3 length: 14 residues. CDR3 bases: TGTGCCATCAGTGACAGGGGGTACACAGATACGCAGTATTTT. It codes for CAISDRGYTDTQYF.

The J gene is TRBJ2-2, the V gene TRBV4-3, with D tentatively TRBD2 (5 bases). The germline gives CDR1 LGHNA, CDR2 YSLEER. V was clipped by 6 bases and J by 7 bases, with 12 bases between them. The CDR3 is 13 residues long. Here the CDR3 DNA reads TGCGCCAGCAGGCGCGAGGGCAGCGGGGAGCTGTTTTTT. Protein: CASRREGSGELFF.

This sequence joins TRBV12-3 or TRBV12-4 and TRBJ1-3; D gene unclear. CDR3 length: 13 residues. V was trimmed by 5 bases and J by 6 bases, leaving 11 bases between them. The CDR3 is CASSVEVTNTIYF. The CDR3 region has the DNA TGTGCCAGCAGTGTGGAGGTAACAAACACCATATATTTT.

The chain uses TRBV3-1 (or the pseudogene TRBV3-2) and TRBJ2-4; no clear D gene. V lost 4 bases to trimming and J lost 1 base, with 5 bases between them. The V gene's germline CDR1 is LGHDT and CDR2 YNNKEL (reference sequence). This CDR3 is 13 amino acids long. CDR3 in amino acids: CASSLAAKNIQYF. The CDR3 nucleotides read TGTGCCAGCAGCCTCGCGGCCAAAAACATTCAGTACTTC.

The chain uses TRBV19 and TRBJ2-5, with D tentatively TRBD1 (6 bases). This CDR3 contains 14 residues. V was cut by 5 bases and J by 3 bases, with 13 bases left in between. From germline, CDR1 is LNHDA and CDR2 SQIVND (reference sequence). This CDR3 reads CASSLYRDKETQYF. CDR3 in DNA: TGTGCCAGTAGTCTGTACCGGGACAAAGAGACCCAGTACTTC.

This chain uses TRBV6-2 or TRBV6-3 with TRBJ1-2; TRBD1 matches 8 bases. The CDR3 is 11 residues long. Germline values: CDR1 MNHEY, CDR2 SVGEGT. With 6 bases clipped from V and 8 bases from J, the junction kept 2 bases outside the gene matches. The CDR3 region has the DNA TGTGCCAGCAGCTGGGACAGGGGCTACACCTTC. It translates to CASSWDRGYTF.

The V call is TRBV15, the J call TRBJ1-5; D might be TRBD1 (6 bases). V gave up 5 bases and J gave up 6 bases, with 20 bases separating them. This CDR3 spans 16 amino acids. Germline-derived CDR1 and CDR2 are LNHNV and YYDKDF (reference sequence). CDR3 sequence: CATSRRGAGASQPQHF. The CDR3, as DNA: TGTGCCACCAGCCGCCGAGGGGCAGGGGCGAGTCAGCCCCAGCATTTT.

V usage is TRBV18 and J usage is TRBJ1-1, with 10 bases aligning to TRBD1. The germline V gene has CDR1 KGHSH and CDR2 LQKENI. The CDR3 is made up of 18 amino acids. J lost 1 base, V lost 2 bases, and 10 bases had no gene match. CDR3 loop: CASSPSIRQGAENTEAFF. CDR3 DNA sequence: TGTGCCAGCTCACCATCCATCAGACAGGGGGCTGAGAACACTGAAGCTTTCTTT.

This clone was counted once. The V and J genes are TRBV14 and TRBJ1-6; 9 bases map to TRBD1. The CDR3 spans 15 residues. CDR1 and CDR2 from the germline V gene are SGHDN and FVKESK. V lost 4 bases, J lost 5 bases, and 3 bases stayed unmatched. The CDR3 loop reads CASSRTGAHNSPLHF. In nucleotides, the CDR3 is TGTGCCAGCAGCCGGACAGGGGCGCATAATTCACCCCTCCACTTT.

The rearrangement links TRBV3-1 (or the pseudogene TRBV3-2) to TRBJ1-1, with D possibly matching TRBD1 (5 bases). This CDR3 has 15 residues. The V gene lost 2 bases and the J gene lost 0 bases, with 10 bases spanning the gap. Germline CDR1 and CDR2: LGHDT and YNNKEL (reference sequence). The CDR3 DNA reads TGTGCCAGCAGCCAACCAGGGATTATGAACACTGAAGCTTTCTTT. Translating it yields CASSQPGIMNTEAFF.

In regard to this clone: At one end the junction does not follow the germline gene, possibly because of a read error. V and J are TRBV7-7 and TRBJ2-1; perhaps TRBD2 as D (5 bases). Per the germline V gene, CDR1 is SSHAT and CDR2 is FNYEAQ (reference sequence). The CDR3 length is 15 residues. CDR3: CASSLGLATYNEQFF. In DNA, the CDR3 is TGTGCTAGCAGCTTAGGGCTAGCTACTTACAATGAGCAGTTCTTC.

The genes are TRBV29-1 and TRBJ1-2; no clear D gene. The CDR3 loop spans 13 amino acids. V was trimmed by 3 bases and J by 2 bases, leaving 10 bases between them. Germline CDR1 is SQVTM and CDR2 is ANQGSEA. CDR3 nucleotides: TGCAGCGTTGAGTTGTTGACAAACTATGGCTACACCTTC. This encodes CSVELLTNYGYTF. The variable domain in full, completed from reference TRBV29-1 and TRBJ1-2, reads SAVISQKPSRDICQRGTSLTIQCQVDSQVTMMFWYRQQPGQSLTLIATANQGSEATYESGFVIDKFPISRPNLTFSTLTVSNMSPEDSSIYLCSVELLTNYGYTFGSGTRLTVV.

The V call is TRBV2, the J call TRBJ2-7, with 9 bases matching TRBD1. The V segment lost 4 bases and the J segment 6 bases; nucleotides outside the gene matches: 4. CDR1 is SNHLY and CDR2 is FYNNEI in the germline V gene. CDR3 length: 13 residues. The CDR3 DNA is TGTGCCAGCAGTGTACAGGGGGCTAGCGAGCAGTACTTC. It translates to CASSVQGASEQYF.

The chain links TRBV7-9 to TRBJ1-4; D uncertain. The length of the CDR3 is 13 residues. Trimming took 5 bases from V and 7 from J, leaving 11 bases between them. Germline V gives CDR1 SEHNR, CDR2 FQNEAQ (reference sequence). CDR3 DNA: TGTGCCAGCAGCCTCCGGGTAACTGAAAAACTGTTTTTT. The encoded protein is CASSLRVTEKLFF. The whole variable domain, remainder taken from reference TRBV7-9 and TRBJ1-4, is DTGVSQNPRHKITKRGQNVTFRCDPISEHNRLYWYRQTLGQGPEFLTYFQNEAQLEKSRLLSDRFSAERPKGSFSTLEIQRTEQGDSAMYLCASSLRVTEKLFFGSGTQLSVL.

The CDR3 here is CASSQAGNYGYTF. The CDR3 coding sequence is TGTGCCAGCTCACAGGCAGGGAACTATGGCTACACCTTC. The V and J genes are TRBV18 and TRBJ1-2; D perhaps matches TRBD1 (5 bases). CDR1 is KGHSH, CDR2 LQKENI, per germline. V lost 4 bases, J lost 2 bases, and 8 bases lay in between. The CDR3 runs to 13 residues.

The rearrangement uses TRBV7-9 and TRBJ1-5; 8 bases fit TRBD1. Germline lookup yields CDR1 SEHNR and CDR2 FQNEAQ (reference sequence). The J segment lost 1 base and the V segment lost 5 bases, leaving 1 base of the junction unmatched. CDR3 length: 14 amino acids. CDR3 in amino acids: CASSGTGSNQPQHF. The CDR3 coding sequence is TGTGCCAGCAGCGGGACAGGCAGCAATCAGCCCCAGCATTTT. Looking up the rest from reference TRBV7-9 and TRBJ1-5 gives the full variable domain: DTGVSQNPRHKITKRGQNVTFRCDPISEHNRLYWYRQTLGQGPEFLTYFQNEAQLEKSRLLSDRFSAERPKGSFSTLEIQRTEQGDSAMYLCASSGTGSNQPQHFGDGTRLSIL.

The V and J genes are TRBV4-1 and TRBJ1-3, with D possibly matching TRBD1 (6 bases). Germline V gene data show CDR1 as MGHRA and CDR2 as YSYEKL. V was pared by 4 bases and J by 4 bases, with 20 bases between. The CDR3 extends over 17 amino acids. This chain's CDR3 is CASSRLPGGLKGNTIYF. The CDR3 DNA follows: TGCGCCAGCAGCCGCCTCCCCGGGGGGCTAAAAGGAAACACCATATATTTT.

The rearrangement uses TRBV6-4 and TRBJ1-1; D uncertain. Trimming cost V 4 bases and J 2 bases, with 8 bases left between them. The CDR3 is 13 residues long. The germline V gene has CDR1 MRHNA and CDR2 SNTAGT. This CDR3 is CASSAQINTEAFF. The CDR3, as DNA: TGTGCCAGCAGTGCCCAGATTAACACTGAAGCTTTCTTT.

The J gene is TRBJ1-1, the V gene TRBV18; TRBD1 is a possible D gene (6 bases). With 6 bases removed from V and 5 bases from J, the gap between germline ends came to 16 bases. The germline gives CDR1 KGHSH, CDR2 LQKENI. The CDR3 extends over 14 amino acids. CDR3 protein: CASSLQGLETEAFF. As DNA, the CDR3 is TGTGCCAGCTCCTTACAGGGATTGGAGACTGAAGCTTTCTTT.

J is TRBJ1-5 and V is TRBV7-8, with D perhaps TRBD1 (5 bases). The germline gives CDR1 SGHVS, CDR2 FQNEAQ. This CDR3 comprises 15 residues. The V end lost 4 bases, the J end lost 6 bases, and 16 bases lay between the germline ends. In nucleotides, the CDR3 is TGTGCCAGCAGCTCTAAAATGGGGGGACTTCAGCCCCAGCATTTT. It specifies CASSSKMGGLQPQHF.

The chain carries TRBV2 and TRBJ1-4, with TRBD1 matching 7 bases. With 5 bases clipped from V and 4 bases from J, the junction kept 7 bases outside the gene matches. The CDR3 runs 15 residues. Germline CDR1 and CDR2: SNHLY and FYNNEI. This CDR3 is CASSTWDSRNEKLFF. CDR3 in DNA: TGTGCCAGCAGTACCTGGGACAGTCGTAATGAAAAACTGTTTTTT.

V and J are TRBV7-2 and TRBJ1-1; no definite D call. V lost 10 bases and J 3 bases, leaving 18 bases between the germline ends. Per germline, CDR1 SGHTA and CDR2 FQGNSA. This CDR3 is 14 amino acids long. As DNA, the CDR3 is TGTGCCACCACTGAGGTGTTGTTGGACACTGAAGCTTTCTTT. Protein sequence: CATTEVLLDTEAFF. Looking up the rest from reference TRBV7-2 and TRBJ1-1 gives the full variable domain: GAGVSQSPSNKVTEKGKDVELRCDPISGHTALYWYRQSLGQGLEFLIYFQGNSAPDKSGLPSDRFSAERTGGSVSTLTIQRTQQEDSAVYLCATTEVLLDTEAFFGQGTRLTVV.

The V and J genes are TRBV18 and TRBJ1-1, with unresolved D. Trimming left V 0 bases short and J 7 bases short, with 12 bases between. Per germline, CDR1 KGHSH and CDR2 LQKENI. The CDR3 runs to 14 residues. CDR3 residues: CASSPPLGRYEAFF. The DNA for the CDR3 is TGTGCCAGCTCACCACCGCTAGGCAGATATGAAGCTTTCTTT.

V gene TRBV3-1 (or the pseudogene TRBV3-2) combines with J gene TRBJ2-2; possible D gene TRBD2, 6 bases. V lost 0 bases and J 6 bases, leaving 8 bases between the germline ends. From germline, CDR1 is LGHDT and CDR2 YNNKEL (reference sequence). This CDR3 comprises 14 residues. The CDR3 DNA reads as TGTGCCAGCAGCCAAGAACCTAGCGCCGGGGAGCTGTTTTTT. Translated, it gives CASSQEPSAGELFF.

This chain uses TRBV7-2 with TRBJ1-2; no reliable D call. Germline CDR1 and CDR2: SGHTA and FQGNSA. V lost 1 base and J lost 4, with 4 bases in between. The CDR3 runs to 12 residues. For the CDR3, the DNA is TGTGCCAGCAGCTTAGACACCTATGGCTACACCTTC. Translation: CASSLDTYGYTF.